Ten or more counts support the clone carrying this T cell receptor beta chain. Its cognate antigen is unknown. Trimming removed 9 bases at V and 1 base at J, with 11 bases between. The germline CDR1 and CDR2 sequences are KGHDR and SFDVKD. This CDR3 comprises 13 residues. The data stem from a study of Graves' ophthalmopathy and Graves' hyperthyroidism. Study-wide points: The authors also found most expanded thyroid clonotypes above 0.001 frequency in blood.

The authors amplified TCR beta CDR3 regions from RNA transcripts. The library came from an HTBI-primed first-round RT-PCR and a second-round multiplex PCR. MiXCR, run by TCRdb on the multiplex PCR reads, gives a single entry per CDR3 protein. The sample contains around 600,000 distinct CDR3 sequences, about two fifths of which appear only once. The study excluded patients with other autoimmune diseases, uncontrolled infections, pregnancy or lactation. The authors isolated PBMCs from 9.5 to 10 ml of fresh peripheral blood. This TCR was recovered from an adult man with Graves' ophthalmopathy. The chain joins TRBV24-1 to TRBJ1-1, with D maybe TRBD1 (5 bases). The sequencing sample was made of peripheral blood. CDR3 nucleotides: TGTGCCACCCGACAAGACAGGAACACTGAAGCTTTCTTT. Protein product: CATRQDRNTEAFF.